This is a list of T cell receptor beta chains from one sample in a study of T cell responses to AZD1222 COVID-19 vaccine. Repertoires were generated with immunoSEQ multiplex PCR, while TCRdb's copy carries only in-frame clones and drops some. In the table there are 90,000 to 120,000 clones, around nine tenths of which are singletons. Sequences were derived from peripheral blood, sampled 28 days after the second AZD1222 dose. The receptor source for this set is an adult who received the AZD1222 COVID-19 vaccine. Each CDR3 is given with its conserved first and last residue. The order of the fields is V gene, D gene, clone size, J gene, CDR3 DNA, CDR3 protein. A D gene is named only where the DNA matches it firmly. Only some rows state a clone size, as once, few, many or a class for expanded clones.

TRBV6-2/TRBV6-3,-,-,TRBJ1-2,TGTGCCAGCAGCGCAGCTAACTATGGCTACACCTTC,CASSAANYGYTF
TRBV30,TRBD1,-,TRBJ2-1,TGTGCCTGGAGCCCTCCCCGGGACAGGGAGTACAATGAGCAGTTCTTC,CAWSPPRDREYNEQFF
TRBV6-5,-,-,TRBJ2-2,TGTGCCAGCAGTTACTCGATCGGGAACACCGGGGAGCTGTTTTTT,CASSYSIGNTGELFF
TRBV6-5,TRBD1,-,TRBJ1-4,TGTGCCACCGCCGGGACAGGGTTGGGTAATGAAAAACTGTTTTTT,CATAGTGLGNEKLFF
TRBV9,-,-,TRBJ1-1,TGTGCCAGCAGCGACCTGGGCACTGAAGCTTTCTTT,CASSDLGTEAFF
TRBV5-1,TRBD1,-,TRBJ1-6,TGCGCCAGCAGCTTGGCCGGGACAGAGAATTCACCCCTCCACTTT,CASSLAGTENSPLHF
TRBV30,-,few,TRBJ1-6,TGTGCCTGGAGTGCGGAGGAGAAGCGTTCACCCCTCCACTTT,CAWSAEEKRSPLHF
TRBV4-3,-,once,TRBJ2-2,TGCGCCAGCAGCCAAAGAGACCCCGCGAACACCGGGGAGCTGTTTTTT,CASSQRDPANTGELFF
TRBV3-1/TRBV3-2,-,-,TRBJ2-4,TGTGCCAGCACGGGCGGGAACATTCAGTACTTC,CASTGGNIQYF
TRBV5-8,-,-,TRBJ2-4,TGTGCCAGCACCATTGGAGCGGCGACAGCCGGATACATTCAGTACTTC,CASTIGAATAGYIQYF
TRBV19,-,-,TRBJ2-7,TGTGCCACTGCTCCCGCATCTACTTCTCTATACGAGCAGTACTTC,CATAPASTSLYEQYF
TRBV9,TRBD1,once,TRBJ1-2,TGTGCCAGCAGCGTAGGCGGACAGGCTTCTAACTATGGCTACACCTTC,CASSVGGQASNYGYTF
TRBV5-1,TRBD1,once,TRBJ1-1,TGCGCCAGCAGCACAACAGGGGCCAACACTGAAGCTTTCTTT,CASSTTGANTEAFF
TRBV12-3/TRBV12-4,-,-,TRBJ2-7,TGTGCCAGCAGTTTAAACAGGGTAAACGAGCAGTACTTC,CASSLNRVNEQYF
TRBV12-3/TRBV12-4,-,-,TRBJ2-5,TGTGCCAGCAGTTGGGGCTGGGCCCAGTACTTC,CASSWGWAQYF
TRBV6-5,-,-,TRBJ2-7,TGTGCCAGCAGTTCTCGTATAACGCAGGGGAAGCAGTACTTC,CASSSRITQGKQYF
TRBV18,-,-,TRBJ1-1,TGTGCCAGCTCACCTCAGGGGTATGACACTGAAGCTTTCTTT,CASSPQGYDTEAFF
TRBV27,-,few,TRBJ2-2,TGTGCCAGCAGTTTGGAGGGGCGAGGAGGCACCGGGGAGCTGTTTTTT,CASSLEGRGGTGELFF
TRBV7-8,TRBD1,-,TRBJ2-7,TGTGCCAGCAGCTTACCCGGACAGGACTACGAGCAGTACTTC,CASSLPGQDYEQYF
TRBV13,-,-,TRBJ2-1,TGTGCCAGCAGCTACCGCCGGGACTCTTACAATGAGCAGTTCTTC,CASSYRRDSYNEQFF
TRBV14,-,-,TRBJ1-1,TGTGCCAGCAGCCCGACGGGCAGAGTAGGGACTGAAGCTTTCTTT,CASSPTGRVGTEAFF
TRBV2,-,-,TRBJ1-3,TGTGCCAGCAGCCCGAGGGTTGGAAACACCATATATTTT,CASSPRVGNTIYF
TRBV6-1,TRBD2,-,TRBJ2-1,TGTGCCAGCAGTGAATGGACTAGCCCGGGGGGAGAGCAGTTCTTC,CASSEWTSPGGEQFF
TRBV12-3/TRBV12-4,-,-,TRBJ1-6,TGTGCCAGCAGTTTGACAGGAAATTCACCCCTCCACTTT,CASSLTGNSPLHF
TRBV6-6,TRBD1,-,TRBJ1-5,TGTGCCAGCAACCACAGGGGGCGTCAGCCCCAGCATTTT,CASNHRGRQPQHF
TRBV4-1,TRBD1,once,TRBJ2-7,TGCGCCAGCAGCAGCCGGGACAGGGACTACGAGCAGTACTTC,CASSSRDRDYEQYF
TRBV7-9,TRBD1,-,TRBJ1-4,TGTGCCAGCAGCTCACAGGGGTTTAATGAAAAACTGTTTTTT,CASSSQGFNEKLFF
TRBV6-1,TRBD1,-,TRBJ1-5,TGTGCCAGCAGTGAAAACCCCACGGACAGGGCGCGACAGCCCCAGCATTTT,CASSENPTDRARQPQHF
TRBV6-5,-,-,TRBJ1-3,TGTGCCAGCAGTTCCGGCCTAGGTGGAAACACCATATATTTT,CASSSGLGGNTIYF
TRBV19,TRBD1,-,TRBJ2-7,TGTGCCAGTAGCGACAGGGGGGCCTCGAAGCAGTACTTC,CASSDRGASKQYF
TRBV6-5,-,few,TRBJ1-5,TGTGCCAGCAGCCTAAATAGCAATCAGCCCCAGCATTTT,CASSLNSNQPQHF
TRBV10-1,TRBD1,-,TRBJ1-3,TGCGCCAGCAGTCTTGGACAGGGGATCTTTGGAAACACCATATATTTT,CASSLGQGIFGNTIYF
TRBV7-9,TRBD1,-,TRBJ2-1,TGTGCCAGCAGCCCCGGGACAGGGTTAGACAATGAGCAGTTCTTC,CASSPGTGLDNEQFF
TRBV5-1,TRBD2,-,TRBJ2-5,TGCGCCAGCAGCTTGGAGGGCCTGACTAGCGGTACATACCAAGAGACCCAGTACTTC,CASSLEGLTSGTYQETQYF
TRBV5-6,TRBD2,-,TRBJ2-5,TGTGCCAGCAGCGGGAGACTAGCGGGGCAAGAGACCCAGTACTTC,CASSGRLAGQETQYF
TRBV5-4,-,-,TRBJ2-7,TGTGCCAGCAGCTTGGCCGGAACGACAGCCGAGCAGTACTTC,CASSLAGTTAEQYF
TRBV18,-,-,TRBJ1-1,TGTGCCAGCTCACCTTCCGGGGGGAACACTGAAGCTTTCTTT,CASSPSGGNTEAFF
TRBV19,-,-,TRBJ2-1,TGTGCCAGTAGCCTAGGGGGCTCCTACAATGAGCAGTTCTTC,CASSLGGSYNEQFF
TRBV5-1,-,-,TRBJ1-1,TGCGCCAGCAGCTTGGAGGTCAGGGGTTACACTGAAGCTTTCTTT,CASSLEVRGYTEAFF
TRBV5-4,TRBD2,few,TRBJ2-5,TGTGCCAGCAGCTCGGGGGGGAGCCAAGAGACCCAGTACTTC,CASSSGGSQETQYF
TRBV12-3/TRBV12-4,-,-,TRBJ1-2,TGTGCCAGCAGCCCGACGGTTTACTATGGCTACACCTTC,CASSPTVYYGYTF
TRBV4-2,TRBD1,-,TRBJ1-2,TGTGCCAGCAGCCAAGGAATTACAGGGGCCATTGGGGATGGCTACACCTTC,CASSQGITGAIGDGYTF
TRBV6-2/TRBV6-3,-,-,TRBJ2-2,TGTGCCAGCAGTTTCACCGGGGAGCTGTTTTTT,CASSFTGELFF
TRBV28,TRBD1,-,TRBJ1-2,TGTGCCAGCAGGGCAAACGGACAGGGTACTTCTGGCTACACCTTC,CASRANGQGTSGYTF
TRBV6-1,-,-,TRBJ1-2,TGTGCCAGCAGTGAAGGGTCCAACTATGGCTACACCTTC,CASSEGSNYGYTF
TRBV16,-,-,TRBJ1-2,TGTGCCAGCAGCCCCGGCGGGGGAACCTATGGCTACACCTTC,CASSPGGGTYGYTF
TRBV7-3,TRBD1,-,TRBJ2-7,TGTGCCAGCAGCTTACAAGGGACAGGCGCCTACGAGCAGTACTTC,CASSLQGTGAYEQYF
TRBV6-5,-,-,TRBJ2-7,TGTGCCAGCAGTTACAGTCAGGGAGGTTTCAACGAGCAGTACTTC,CASSYSQGGFNEQYF
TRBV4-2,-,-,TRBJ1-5,TGTGCCAGCAGCCAAGATGAAGGGGGCAATCAGCCCCAGCATTTT,CASSQDEGGNQPQHF
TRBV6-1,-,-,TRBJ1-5,TGTGCCAGCAGTGAAATGCGGGGCAATCAGCCCCAGCATTTT,CASSEMRGNQPQHF
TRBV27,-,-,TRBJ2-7,TGTGCCAGCAGTTTTGCCGGGCGCATCTCCTACGAGCAGTACTTC,CASSFAGRISYEQYF
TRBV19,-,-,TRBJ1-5,TGTGCCAGTAGTATAGTGTTACAGTTCAATCAGCCCCAGCATTTT,CASSIVLQFNQPQHF
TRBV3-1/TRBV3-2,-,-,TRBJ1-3,TGTGCCAGCAGCCAAACTCTCTACTCTGGAAACACCATATATTTT,CASSQTLYSGNTIYF
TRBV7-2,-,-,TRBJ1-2,TGTGCCAGCAGCCTCCACGGAGAGCTTCACTATGGCTACACCTTC,CASSLHGELHYGYTF
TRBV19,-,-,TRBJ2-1,TGTGCCAGTACGCCTCTTCCCGCTATGGATGAGCAGTTCTTC,CASTPLPAMDEQFF
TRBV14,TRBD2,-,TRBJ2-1,TGTGCCAGCAGTCTTACTAGCGGGGGGTGGGGTGAGCAGTTCTTC,CASSLTSGGWGEQFF
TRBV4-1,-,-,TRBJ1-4,TGCGCCAGCAGCCAAGATCGTCTGAGGGCCTCAACTAATGAAAAACTGTTTTTT,CASSQDRLRASTNEKLFF
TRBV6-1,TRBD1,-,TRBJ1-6,TGTGCCAGCAGTGGGGGACAGTCTGTCTATAATTCACCCCTCCACTTT,CASSGGQSVYNSPLHF
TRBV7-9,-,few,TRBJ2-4,TGTGCCAGCAGCCCCGACTGGGGCAGGGGCATACGAAAAAACATTCAGTACTTC,CASSPDWGRGIRKNIQYF
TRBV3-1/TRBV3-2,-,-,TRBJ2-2,TGTGCCAGCAGCCAAGAGTGGGGCCGGGACACCGGGGAGCTGTTTTTT,CASSQEWGRDTGELFF